These 24 T cell receptor beta chains were all obtained from the same sample, sequenced in a study of memory CD4+ T cells and cytomegalovirus serostatus. Using immunoSEQ multiplex PCR, the repertoire was profiled, and TCRdb retains in-frame clones only, with some absent. Of about 45,000 clones in the sample, approximately 82% are singletons; the top ten hold around 2%. Single viable CD3+CD4+CD8-CD45RO+ cells were sorted as the memory CD4+ T cells. The sample was memory CD4+ T cells from blood. These receptors all stem from an adult in good health and CMV-seronegative.

This clone was observed a few times. The chain links TRBV6-5 to TRBJ1-1, with D maybe TRBD1 (5 bases). This CDR3 contains 13 residues. Germline CDR1 reads MNHEY; CDR2 reads SVGAGI. Trimming took 2 bases from V and 4 from J, leaving 8 bases between them. This CDR3 reads CASSYRRGTEAFF. The DNA of the CDR3 is TGTGCCAGCAGTTACCGAAGGGGCACTGAAGCTTTCTTT.

The rearrangement uses TRBV5-4 and TRBJ2-3, with TRBD2 matching 11 bases. In germline, CDR1 is SGHNT, CDR2 YYREEE (reference sequence). V lost 3 bases and J lost 0; bases outside the gene matches: 3. The length of the CDR3 is 16 residues. For the CDR3, the DNA is TGTGCCAGCAGCTCCAGACTAGCGGGGAGCACAGATACGCAGTATTTT. This sequence encodes CASSSRLAGSTDTQYF.

This chain links TRBV28 with TRBJ1-5, with D unclear. Trimming removed 5 bases at V and 7 bases at J, with 18 bases between. The CDR3 has 15 residues. Looked up from germline, CDR1 is MDHEN and CDR2 is SYDVKM. The CDR3 loop is CASSIRTVRAQPQHF. The CDR3 DNA follows: TGTGCCAGCAGTATTCGAACTGTAAGGGCCCAGCCCCAGCATTTT.

The rearrangement uses TRBV11-1 and TRBJ2-1; TRBD2 matches 12 bases. The CDR3 length is 17 residues. Germline V gene lookup returns CDR1 SGHAT and CDR2 FQDESV (reference sequence). V trimming: 2 bases; J trimming: 7 bases; junction bases outside the gene matches: 9. The CDR3 loop is CASSLRDLAGGSNEQFF. Here the CDR3 DNA reads TGTGCCAGCAGCTTACGGGATCTAGCGGGGGGGTCGAATGAGCAGTTCTTC.

A few counts support this clone. This chain joins TRBV5-6 and TRBJ1-2, with 7 bases lining up with TRBD1. There are 13 residues in the CDR3. Germline V gene data show CDR1 as SGHDT and CDR2 as YYEEEE. Trimming took 0 bases from V and 4 from J; bases not matched to a gene: 0. The CDR3 sequence: CASSLGTGYGYTF. Here the CDR3 DNA reads TGTGCCAGCAGCTTGGGGACAGGCTATGGCTACACCTTC.

The chain employs TRBV5-1 and TRBJ1-5; 8 positions agree with TRBD1. Germline CDR1 reads SGHRS; CDR2 reads YFSETQ. V shed 2 bases and J 4 bases; nucleotides not matched to a gene: 5. The CDR3 sequence is 15 residues long. For the CDR3, the DNA is TGCGCCAGCAGCTTAGGTCAGGGGGCGAATCAGCCCCAGCATTTT. This translates into CASSLGQGANQPQHF.

The CDR3 DNA reads TGTGCCAGCAGCTTGGTTTCGCGGGGGGCAAACACCGGGGAGCTGTTTTTT. The encoded protein is CASSLVSRGANTGELFF. The V gene is TRBV7-6, the J gene TRBJ2-2; the match to TRBD2 covers 8 bases. Per the germline V gene, CDR1 is SGHVS and CDR2 is FNYEAQ. The V gene end was trimmed by 3 bases and the J gene end by 2 bases; junction bases not matched to a gene: 8. The CDR3 length is 17 residues.

The rearrangement joins TRBV2 to TRBJ2-7; 8 bases are a match to TRBD1. The CDR3 extends over 14 amino acids. Germline CDR1 SNHLY, CDR2 FYNNEI. V lost 6 bases and J lost 5; bases outside the gene matches: 9. CDR3 amino acids: CASRSTGVIHEQYF. CDR3 sequence (DNA): TGTGCCAGCAGATCGACAGGGGTTATCCACGAGCAGTACTTC.

V and J are TRBV2 and TRBJ2-2; D might be TRBD2 (5 bases). The germline V gene encodes CDR1 SNHLY and CDR2 FYNNEI. The CDR3 runs to 16 residues. The V gene lost 2 bases and the J gene lost 7 bases, with 17 bases spanning the gap. The CDR3 spells CASSERGRRNGGELFF. The CDR3 DNA reads as TGTGCCAGCAGTGAACGAGGGCGGAGGAATGGCGGGGAGCTGTTTTTT. Combining the CDR3 with reference TRBV2 and TRBJ2-2 gives the whole variable domain EPEVTQTPSHQVTQMGQEVILRCVPISNHLYFYWYRQILGQKVEFLVSFYNNEISEKSEIFDDQFSVERPDGSNFTLKIRSTKLEDSAMYFCASSERGRRNGGELFFGEGSRLTVL.

This clone was recorded only once. V usage is TRBV28 and J usage is TRBJ2-7, with no clear D. Trimming shortened V by 4 bases and J by 6 bases, and 7 bases separated the two germline ends. The germline V gene encodes CDR1 MDHEN and CDR2 SYDVKM. The CDR3 extends over 11 amino acids. The CDR3 nucleotides read TGTGCCAGCAGTTCCTTTGGCGAGCAGTACTTC. Protein: CASSSFGEQYF.

This clone was picked up a small number of times. The V call is TRBV4-1, the J call TRBJ1-2, with D possibly TRBD1 on 5 matching bases. CDR3 length: 14 residues. Germline CDR1 and CDR2: MGHRA and YSYEKL. V gave up 1 base and J gave up 7 bases, with 13 bases separating them. CDR3 in amino acids: CASSQGPSGGGYTF. The CDR3 coding sequence is TGCGCCAGCAGCCAAGGCCCGTCGGGGGGTGGCTACACCTTC.

This clone was detected once. The V gene is TRBV6-1, the J gene TRBJ2-3, with 9 bases that match TRBD2. Looked up from germline, CDR1 is MNHNS and CDR2 is SASEGT. CDR3 length equals 17 residues. Trimming cost V 4 bases and J 0 bases; bases outside gene matches: 8. In DNA form, the CDR3 reads TGTGCCAGCAGTGGTAGCGGGGGTTTTTTAAGCACAGATACGCAGTATTTT. This encodes CASSGSGGFLSTDTQYF.

This chain connects TRBV4-2 to TRBJ2-3; D is perhaps TRBD1 or TRBD2 (7 bases each). V was shortened by 0 bases and J by 2 bases, with 15 bases between the two germline ends. Looked up from germline, CDR1 is LGHNA and CDR2 is YNFKEQ. The CDR3 runs to 17 residues. The CDR3: CASSQEYQGGNTDTQYF. As DNA, the CDR3 is TGTGCCAGCAGCCAAGAGTATCAGGGGGGGAACACAGATACGCAGTATTTT.

This clone has more than one count but fewer than ten. The chain employs TRBV28 and TRBJ1-1; 7 bases agree with TRBD1. With 5 bases clipped from V and 1 base from J, the junction kept 7 bases outside the gene matches. There are 15 residues in the CDR3. CDR1 and CDR2 (germline): MDHEN, SYDVKM. CDR3: CASSRWGQTNTEAFF. The CDR3 nucleotides read TGTGCCAGCAGTCGCTGGGGACAGACGAACACTGAAGCTTTCTTT.

The gene calls are TRBV5-1 and TRBJ2-1; either TRBD1 or TRBD2 may supply D (6 bases each). The CDR3 is made up of 16 amino acids. CDR1 SGHRS and CDR2 YFSETQ come from the germline V gene. The germline V and J ends were trimmed by 4 bases and 0 bases, with 14 bases remaining between them. The CDR3: CASSLGGGVSYNEQFF. In DNA, the CDR3 is TGCGCCAGCAGCCTGGGGGGCGGGGTCTCCTACAATGAGCAGTTCTTC.

The chain recombines TRBV4-2 with TRBJ1-5; D might be TRBD1 (6 bases). The V end lost 0 bases, the J end lost 7 bases, and 10 bases lay between the germline ends. CDR1 and CDR2 from the germline V gene are LGHNA and YNFKEQ. The CDR3 has 14 residues. CDR3 in DNA: TGTGCCAGCAGCCAAGATTGGGGGGCACAGCCCCAGCATTTT. It codes for CASSQDWGAQPQHF.

As to this clone: The sample holds other DNA sequences that translate to the same CDR3. V and J are TRBV5-4 and TRBJ2-5; D call uncertain. The V gene's germline CDR1 is SGHNT and CDR2 YYREEE (reference sequence). CDR3 length: 14 residues. With 0 bases removed from V and 1 base from J, the gap between germline ends came to 7 bases. Written as DNA, the CDR3 is TGTGCCAGCAGCTTGGAGTCGGGCCAAGAGACCCAGTACTTC. This gives the protein CASSLESGQETQYF.

The chain carries TRBV19 and TRBJ2-2; weak D call: TRBD1 (6 bases). V dropped 5 bases and J dropped 7 bases, with 14 bases sitting between them. The CDR3 extends over 14 amino acids. CDR1 LNHDA and CDR2 SQIVND come from the germline V gene (reference sequence). CDR3: CASSSARGSGELFF. The CDR3 DNA reads as TGTGCCAGTAGTTCCGCGAGGGGGAGCGGGGAGCTGTTTTTT.

The chain joins TRBV30 to TRBJ1-2; possibly TRBD1 for D (5 bases). V shed 5 bases and J shed 3 bases, with 10 bases lying between them. Germline V gene sequence: CDR1 GTSNPN, CDR2 SVGIG (reference sequence). The CDR3 spans 12 residues. The CDR3 protein is CAWSRGDYGYTF. For the CDR3, the DNA is TGTGCCTGGTCGCGGGGGGACTATGGCTACACCTTC.

The chain recombines TRBV7-2 with TRBJ2-2, with 7 bases identical to TRBD1. In germline, CDR1 is SGHTA, CDR2 FQGNSA. Germline trimming cut 3 bases from V and 6 bases from J; bases unmatched to any gene: 4. The length of the CDR3 is 14 residues. The CDR3: CASSFRQGSGELFF. The CDR3 nucleotides are TGTGCCAGCAGCTTCAGACAGGGATCCGGGGAGCTGTTTTTT.

The chain links TRBV7-8 to TRBJ1-5; 7 bases map to TRBD1. The germline CDR1 and CDR2 sequences are SGHVS and FQNEAQ. Trimming at V came to 1 base and at J to 4 bases, leaving 7 bases not matched to a gene. The CDR3 sequence is 16 residues long. CDR3 amino acids: CASSLVRGYNNQPQHF. The CDR3 nucleotides read TGTGCCAGCAGCTTAGTCAGGGGGTACAATAATCAGCCCCAGCATTTT.

This clone was observed a handful of times. J is TRBJ1-6 and V is TRBV9; D not resolved. The germline V and J ends were trimmed by 0 bases and 11 bases, with 9 bases remaining between them. Germline V CDR1 and CDR2: SGDLS, YYNGEE. The CDR3 totals 13 residues. The CDR3 region is CASSVADIPPLHF. CDR3 sequence (DNA): TGTGCCAGCAGCGTAGCCGATATTCCACCCCTCCACTTT.

The CDR3 DNA is TGTGCCAGCAGCCAAGATCAGGGCTTCTATGGCTACACCTTC. This gives the protein CASSQDQGFYGYTF. The chain combines TRBV14 with TRBJ1-2, with D maybe TRBD1 (5 bases). The CDR3 loop spans 14 amino acids. CDR1 is SGHDN and CDR2 is FVKESK in the germline V gene. V was trimmed by 0 bases and J by 4 bases, leaving 9 bases between them.

V and J are TRBV7-6 and TRBJ2-5; TRBD1 might be the D (6 bases). The CDR3 runs to 18 residues. Germline V gene sequence: CDR1 SGHVS, CDR2 FNYEAQ. Trimming left V 5 bases short and J 0 bases short, with 22 bases between. CDR3 DNA: TGTGCCAGCAGCGTAACCCCCCCCAAAACAGGGTACCAAGAGACCCAGTACTTC. Protein product: CASSVTPPKTGYQETQYF.